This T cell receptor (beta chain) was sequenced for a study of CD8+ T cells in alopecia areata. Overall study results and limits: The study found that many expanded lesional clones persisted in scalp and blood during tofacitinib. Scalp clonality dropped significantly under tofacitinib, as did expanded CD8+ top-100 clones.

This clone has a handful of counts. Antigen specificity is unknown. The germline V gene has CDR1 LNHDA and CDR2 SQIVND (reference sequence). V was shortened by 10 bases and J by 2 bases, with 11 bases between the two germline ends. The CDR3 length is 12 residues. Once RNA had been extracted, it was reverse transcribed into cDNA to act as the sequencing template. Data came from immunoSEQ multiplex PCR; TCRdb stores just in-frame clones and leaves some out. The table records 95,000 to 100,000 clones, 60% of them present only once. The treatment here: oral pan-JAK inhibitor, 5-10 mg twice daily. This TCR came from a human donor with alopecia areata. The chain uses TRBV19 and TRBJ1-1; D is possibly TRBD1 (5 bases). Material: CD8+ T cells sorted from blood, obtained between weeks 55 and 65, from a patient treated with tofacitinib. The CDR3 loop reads CATAGGNTEAFF. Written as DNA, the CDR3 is TGTGCCACCGCTGGGGGAAACACTGAAGCTTTCTTT.